The clone carrying this T cell receptor (beta chain) was counted many times. Antigen unknown. MiXCR was run by TCRdb on the 5' RACE reads, yielding one entry per CDR3 protein. The top ten clones hold 3.5% of a sample with 290,000 or so distinct CDR3 sequences, around 20% of them seen once. The CDR3 is 13 residues long. V lost 5 bases, J lost 1 base, and 8 bases lay in between. This entry is derived from a study of CD8 T cells in ankylosing spondylitis. Study results and caveats: Previous work reported some of these motif variants in the synovial fluid and blood of reactive arthritis. In ankylosing spondylitis blood, a motif of roughly 8 highly homologous TCR beta variants appeared characteristic.

This chain joins TRBV12-3 or TRBV12-4 and TRBJ1-1; a weak D match, TRBD1 (5 bases). The source of this sequence is a female donor with ankylosing spondylitis or in good health (not recorded which). Sequencing was performed on blood, either unsorted or a sorted T cell fraction (not recorded which). For the CDR3, the DNA is TGTGCCAGCAGTCCGACAGCGAACACTGAAGCTTTCTTT. This sequence encodes CASSPTANTEAFF.